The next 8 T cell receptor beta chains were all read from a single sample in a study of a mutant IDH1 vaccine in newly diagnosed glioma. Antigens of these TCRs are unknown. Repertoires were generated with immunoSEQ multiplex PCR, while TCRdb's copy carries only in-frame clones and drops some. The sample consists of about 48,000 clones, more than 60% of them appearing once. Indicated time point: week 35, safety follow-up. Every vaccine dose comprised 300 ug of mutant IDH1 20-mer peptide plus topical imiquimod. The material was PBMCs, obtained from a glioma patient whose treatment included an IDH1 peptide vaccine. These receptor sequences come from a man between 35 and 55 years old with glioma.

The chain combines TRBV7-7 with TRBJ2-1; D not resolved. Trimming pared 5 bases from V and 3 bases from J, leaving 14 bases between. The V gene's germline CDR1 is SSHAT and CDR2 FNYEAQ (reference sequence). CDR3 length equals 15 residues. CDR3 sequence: CASSPTTTGYNEQFF. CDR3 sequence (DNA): TGTGCCAGCAGCCCAACGACGACGGGCTACAATGAGCAGTTCTTC.

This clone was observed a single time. For the CDR3, the DNA is TGTGCCTGGAGTTGGGGGCCTCATCAGCCCCAGCATTTT. Its protein product is CAWSWGPHQPQHF. V usage is TRBV30 and J usage is TRBJ1-5; tentative D call: TRBD1 (6 bases). V dropped 2 bases and J dropped 5 bases, with 10 bases sitting between them. This CDR3 has 13 amino acids. Germline-derived CDR1 and CDR2 are GTSNPN and SVGIG (reference sequence).

Here the CDR3 reads CASSRRADGTGEQYF. The CDR3 bases are TGCGCCAGCAGCCGCCGAGCGGACGGGACTGGAGAGCAGTACTTC. The V call is TRBV5-1, the J call TRBJ2-7; weak D call: TRBD2 (6 bases). Deletions cut 4 bases from V and 7 bases from J, with 21 bases between. Germline V gene sequence: CDR1 SGHRS, CDR2 YFSETQ. The CDR3 has 15 amino acids.

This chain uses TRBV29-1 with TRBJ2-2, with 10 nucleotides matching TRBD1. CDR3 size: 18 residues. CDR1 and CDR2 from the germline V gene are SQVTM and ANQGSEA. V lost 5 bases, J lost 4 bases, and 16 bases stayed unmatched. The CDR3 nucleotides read TGCAGCGTTCACACCGGGACAGGGGCCGCTTTCTCCACCGGGGAGCTGTTTTTT. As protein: CSVHTGTGAAFSTGELFF.

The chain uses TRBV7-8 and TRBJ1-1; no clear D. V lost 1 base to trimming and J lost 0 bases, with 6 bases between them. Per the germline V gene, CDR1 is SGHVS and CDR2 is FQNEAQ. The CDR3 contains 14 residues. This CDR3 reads CASSLGAMNTEAFF. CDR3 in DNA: TGTGCCAGCAGCTTAGGGGCCATGAACACTGAAGCTTTCTTT. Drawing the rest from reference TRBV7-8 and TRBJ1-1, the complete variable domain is GAGVSQSPRYKVAKRGQDVALRCDPISGHVSLFWYQQALGQGPEFLTYFQNEAQLDKSGLPSDRFFAERPEGSVSTLKIQRTQQEDSAVYLCASSLGAMNTEAFFGQGTRLTVV.

CDR3 sequence reads: CASSPRTTDTGELFF. In DNA form, the CDR3 reads TGCGCCAGCAGCCCCAGGACCACGGACACCGGGGAGCTGTTTTTT. This sequence joins TRBV5-1 and TRBJ2-2; D unresolved. V dropped 4 bases and J dropped 3 bases, with 13 bases sitting between them. CDR1 and CDR2 from the germline V gene are SGHRS and YFSETQ. The CDR3 has 15 residues.

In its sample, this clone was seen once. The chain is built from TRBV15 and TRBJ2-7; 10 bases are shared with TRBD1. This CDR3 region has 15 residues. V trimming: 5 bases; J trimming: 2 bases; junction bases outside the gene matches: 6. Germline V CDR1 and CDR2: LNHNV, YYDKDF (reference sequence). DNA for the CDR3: TGTGCCACCAGCGGAGGGACAGGGGTTCCCTACGAGCAGTACTTC. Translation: CATSGGTGVPYEQYF.

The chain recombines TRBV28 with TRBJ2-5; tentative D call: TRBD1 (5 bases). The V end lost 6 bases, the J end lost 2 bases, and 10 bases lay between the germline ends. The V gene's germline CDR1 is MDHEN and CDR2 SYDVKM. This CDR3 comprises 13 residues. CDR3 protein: CASSQGSQETQYF. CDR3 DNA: TGTGCCAGCAGCCAGGGATCTCAAGAGACCCAGTACTTC.